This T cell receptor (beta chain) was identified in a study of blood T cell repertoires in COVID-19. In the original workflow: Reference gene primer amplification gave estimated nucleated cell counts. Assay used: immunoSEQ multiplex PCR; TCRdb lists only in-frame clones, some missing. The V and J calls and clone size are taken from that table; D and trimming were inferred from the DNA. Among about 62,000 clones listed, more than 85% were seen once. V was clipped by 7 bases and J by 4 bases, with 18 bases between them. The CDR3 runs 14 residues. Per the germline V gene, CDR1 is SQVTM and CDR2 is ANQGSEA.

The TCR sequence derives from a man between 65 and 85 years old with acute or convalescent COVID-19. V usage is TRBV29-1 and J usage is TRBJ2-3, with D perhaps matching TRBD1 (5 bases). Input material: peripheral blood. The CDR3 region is CSAPLGQGSDTQYF. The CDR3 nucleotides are TGCAGCGCACCTCTAGGCCAGGGCTCAGATACGCAGTATTTT.